The 25 T cell receptor beta chains below come from one sample, sequenced in a study of PD-1 blockade in classical Hodgkin lymphoma. Sample time point: cycle 4 day 1 (C4D1), after more than five weeks of nivolumab. Each patient experienced a relapse that followed autologous stem cell transplantation, and brentuximab vedotin exposure varied. Method: immunoSEQ multiplex PCR; TCRdb's copy keeps in-frame clones and lacks some. The table includes approximately 52,000 clones, 86% detected once. Sequenced material: peripheral blood mononuclear cells (PBMCs), taken before the fourth cycle of nivolumab. The receptor set was obtained from a human donor with classical Hodgkin lymphoma.

This chain links TRBV6-5 with TRBJ1-2; 8 nucleotides agree with TRBD1. This CDR3 has 15 residues. J gave up 1 base and V 6 bases, and 7 bases lay outside the gene matches. Germline CDR1 reads MNHEY; CDR2 reads SVGAGI. CDR3 DNA sequence: TGTGCCAGCAGACCTACAGGGGGTGGTAACTATGGCTACACCTTC. Amino acid sequence: CASRPTGGGNYGYTF.

V gene TRBV7-8 combines with J gene TRBJ1-6; D remains ambiguous. Germline CDR1 reads SGHVS; CDR2 reads FQNEAQ. The CDR3 loop spans 16 amino acids. V dropped 1 base and J dropped 7 bases, with 14 bases sitting between them. The CDR3 sequence is CASSLVAGLQNSPLHF. As DNA, the CDR3 is TGTGCCAGCAGCTTAGTCGCGGGCCTACAAAATTCACCCCTCCACTTT.

V usage is TRBV6-1 and J usage is TRBJ2-6; 8 positions match TRBD2. The V and J ends lost 3 bases and 0 bases, in that order; junction bases with no gene match: 13. Germline CDR1 reads MNHNS; CDR2 reads SASEGT. The length of the CDR3 is 20 residues. The CDR3: CASSERGGGSGASGANVLTF. The CDR3 nucleotides are TGTGCCAGCAGTGAGAGGGGAGGTGGTAGCGGGGCCTCTGGGGCCAACGTCCTGACTTTC.

The V and J genes are TRBV11-1 and TRBJ1-3, with D possibly matching TRBD1 (5 bases). Germline-derived CDR1 and CDR2 are SGHAT and FQDESV (reference sequence). The CDR3 length is 16 residues. V was shortened by 5 bases and J by 2 bases, with 16 bases between the two germline ends. Here the CDR3 reads CASSQGGISPGNTIYF. Here the CDR3 DNA reads TGTGCCAGCAGCCAGGGCGGGATTTCTCCTGGAAACACCATATATTTT.

Points on this clone: This sample also contains other DNA sequences that code for the same CDR3. The rearrangement joins TRBV20-1 to TRBJ2-5; D call uncertain. The V end was cut by 3 bases, the J end by 5 bases, with 4 bases between. Germline values: CDR1 DFQATT, CDR2 SNEGSKA (reference sequence). The length of the CDR3 is 10 residues. The CDR3 DNA is TGCAGTGCTAGGAGGGAGACCCAGTACTTC. Amino acid sequence: CSARRETQYF.

This clone was seen a single time. The J gene is TRBJ2-1, the V gene TRBV6-5; tentative D call: TRBD2 (7 bases). Germline CDR1 reads MNHEY; CDR2 reads SVGAGI. V gave up 11 bases and J gave up 5 bases, with 19 bases separating them. CDR3 length: 14 amino acids. The CDR3 protein is CAPKGGRRHNEQFF. The CDR3 nucleotides are TGTGCCCCTAAGGGGGGGAGACGCCACAATGAGCAGTTCTTC.

The chain joins TRBV4-3 to TRBJ2-3; possible D gene TRBD1, 5 bases. The V and J ends lost 1 base and 4 bases respectively, with 12 bases between them. The CDR3 totals 15 residues. Germline V gene lookup returns CDR1 LGHNA and CDR2 YSLEER. CDR3 DNA sequence: TGCGCCAGCAGCCAAGGAGGCCTGGGGCCAGATACGCAGTATTTT. Residues: CASSQGGLGPDTQYF.

This chain links TRBV7-2 with TRBJ2-1; D is possibly TRBD2 (6 bases). Germline CDR1 is SGHTA and CDR2 is FQGNSA. The germline V and J ends were trimmed by 3 bases and 0 bases, with 9 bases remaining between them. This CDR3 is built from 15 residues. The CDR3 region has the DNA TGTGCCAGCAGCTTCCGGGGGATCTCCTACAATGAGCAGTTCTTC. This translates into CASSFRGISYNEQFF.

The chain recombines TRBV27 with TRBJ2-1; 8 nucleotides match TRBD2. Looked up from germline, CDR1 is MNHEY and CDR2 is SMNVEV (reference sequence). This CDR3 spans 15 amino acids. V gave up 6 bases and J gave up 8 bases; unmatched junction bases: 12. The CDR3 is CASSLAGSPPHEQFF. As DNA, the CDR3 is TGTGCCAGCAGCTTAGCGGGGAGTCCCCCACATGAGCAGTTCTTC.

The chain's CDR3 is CATRNNGEETQYF. In DNA form, the CDR3 reads TGTGCCACCCGAAATAATGGGGAAGAGACCCAGTACTTC. V is TRBV6-5 and J is TRBJ2-5, with D unclear. CDR3 length: 13 residues. V lost 10 bases to trimming and J lost 3 bases, with 15 bases between them. Germline loops: CDR1 MNHEY, CDR2 SVGAGI.

The chain has TRBV13 and TRBJ2-3, with TRBD2 matching 10 bases. With V trimmed by 2 bases and J by 4 bases, 6 bases remained unmatched. The V gene's germline CDR1 is PRHDT and CDR2 FYEKMQ (reference sequence). CDR3 length: 16 amino acids. The CDR3 here is CASSLRLAGGADTQYF. DNA for the CDR3: TGTGCCAGCAGCTTAAGACTAGCGGGTGGCGCAGATACGCAGTATTTT. Full variable domain (remainder filled in from reference TRBV13 and TRBJ2-3): AAGVIQSPRHLIKEKRETATLKCYPIPRHDTVYWYQQGPGQDPQFLISFYEKMQSDKGSIPDRFSAQQFSDYHSELNMSSLELGDSALYFCASSLRLAGGADTQYFGPGTRLTVL.

This sequence joins TRBV2 and TRBJ1-2; possible D gene TRBD1, 6 bases. Trimming removed 5 bases from V and 2 bases from J, with 18 bases in between. CDR3 length: 16 residues. Germline CDR1 and CDR2: SNHLY and FYNNEI. In DNA form, the CDR3 reads TGTGCCAGCAGTCTACGGGTTGTAACAGGGAACTATGGCTACACCTTC. As protein: CASSLRVVTGNYGYTF.

This chain uses TRBV19 with TRBJ2-7; a possible D gene is TRBD2 (7 bases). Germline CDR1 is LNHDA and CDR2 is SQIVND (reference sequence). Trimming shortened V by 4 bases and J by 6 bases, and 22 bases separated the two germline ends. The CDR3 is made up of 16 amino acids. The CDR3 coding sequence is TGTGCCAGTAGTACGCTTCCTCGGGGAGGGGGGAGCGAGCAGTACTTC. Translation gives CASSTLPRGGGSEQYF.

This clone was seen only once. This rearrangement joins TRBV5-1 to TRBJ2-1, with D possibly TRBD1 on 6 matching bases. The CDR3 runs 15 residues. Germline V lookup: CDR1 SGHRS, CDR2 YFSETQ. The V gene lost 4 bases and the J gene lost 3 bases, with 14 bases spanning the gap. The CDR3 loop reads CASSQTGSNYNEQFF. The CDR3 DNA sequence: TGCGCCAGCAGCCAAACAGGGTCCAACTACAATGAGCAGTTCTTC.

The V call is TRBV6-5, the J call TRBJ2-3, with 9 bases that match TRBD2. J gave up 2 bases and V 6 bases, and 6 bases lay outside the gene matches. This CDR3 is built from 15 residues. Germline loops: CDR1 MNHEY, CDR2 SVGAGI. CDR3 loop: CASSHGLAPTDTQYF. The CDR3 DNA follows: TGTGCCAGCAGCCATGGACTAGCGCCCACAGATACGCAGTATTTT.

The rearrangement links TRBV7-9 to TRBJ1-2; D is unclear. The CDR3 has 13 amino acids. Germline CDR1 is SEHNR and CDR2 is FQNEAQ (reference sequence). Trimming pared 2 bases from V and 5 bases from J, leaving 9 bases between. CDR3 in amino acids: CASSLQETYGYTF. CDR3 DNA: TGTGCCAGCAGCTTACAGGAAACTTATGGCTACACCTTC. Looking up the rest from reference TRBV7-9 and TRBJ1-2 gives the full variable domain: DTGVSQNPRHKITKRGQNVTFRCDPISEHNRLYWYRQTLGQGPEFLTYFQNEAQLEKSRLLSDRFSAERPKGSFSTLEIQRTEQGDSAMYLCASSLQETYGYTFGSGTRLTVV.

This clone was detected once. The DNA of the CDR3 is TGTGCCAGCAGTCCACGGACAGGGGGCGGAGAGACCCAGTACTTC. This gives the protein CASSPRTGGGETQYF. V gene TRBV27 combines with J gene TRBJ2-5; TRBD1 matches 11 bases. The germline CDR1 and CDR2 sequences are MNHEY and SMNVEV (reference sequence). This CDR3 is 15 amino acids long. The V segment lost 5 bases and the J segment 4 bases; nucleotides outside the gene matches: 6.

The genes are TRBV7-2 and TRBJ1-5; weak D call: TRBD1 (5 bases). The germline V and J ends were trimmed by 4 bases and 8 bases, with 18 bases remaining between them. CDR1 is SGHTA and CDR2 is FQGNSA in the germline V gene. This CDR3 has 15 amino acids. CDR3 DNA sequence: TGTGCCAGCAGCTCAACCGGGACCGAATTAGAGCCCCAGCATTTT. This translates into CASSSTGTELEPQHF.

The V and J genes are TRBV27 and TRBJ2-2; 9 bases fit TRBD2. The CDR3 is 17 amino acids. CDR1 and CDR2 from the germline V gene are MNHEY and SMNVEV (reference sequence). Trimming took 1 base from V and 5 from J; bases not matched to a gene: 8. CDR3 protein: CASSLLRGGLGTGELFF. In nucleotides, the CDR3 is TGTGCCAGCAGTTTATTGCGGGGGGGCCTGGGGACCGGGGAGCTGTTTTTT.

The chain links TRBV7-2 to TRBJ2-7; 7 nucleotides match TRBD1. The CDR3 consists of 15 residues. J lost 3 bases, V lost 4 bases, and 9 bases had no gene match. The germline V gene encodes CDR1 SGHTA and CDR2 FQGNSA. In DNA form, the CDR3 reads TGTGCCAGCAGCTCCCAACAGGGGTCCTTCTACGAGCAGTACTTC. The encoded protein is CASSSQQGSFYEQYF.

V and J are TRBV7-8 and TRBJ2-1; D call uncertain. V was clipped by 1 base and J by 0 bases, with 13 bases between them. This CDR3 has 17 amino acids. Germline V CDR1 and CDR2: SGHVS, FQNEAQ. As DNA, the CDR3 is TGTGCCAGCAGCTTAGACGGAAGCTCTGGCTCCTACAATGAGCAGTTCTTC. The encoded protein is CASSLDGSSGSYNEQFF.

The rearrangement joins TRBV7-6 to TRBJ2-5; 11 bases map to TRBD2. CDR1 and CDR2 from the germline V gene are SGHVS and FNYEAQ. V was clipped by 1 base and J by 3 bases; unmatched bases: 1. CDR3 size: 15 residues. CDR3: CASSLGGLAEETQYF. CDR3 nucleotides: TGTGCCAGCAGCTTAGGGGGACTAGCGGAAGAGACCCAGTACTTC.

This clone was detected a few times. This sequence joins TRBV15 and TRBJ2-1; 11 bases are a match to TRBD2. The junction had 2 bases not matched to a gene; V was cut back by 1 base and J by 3 bases. The V gene's germline CDR1 is LNHNV and CDR2 YYDKDF (reference sequence). The CDR3 loop spans 16 amino acids. CDR3 sequence: CATSRGLAGYYNEQFF. CDR3 DNA: TGTGCCACCAGCAGAGGACTAGCGGGATACTACAATGAGCAGTTCTTC.

DNA of the CDR3: TGTGCCAGCAGCCCCGGGACTTCCGAGCAGTACTTC. Residues: CASSPGTSEQYF. The chain couples TRBV9 to TRBJ2-7, with a possible D match to TRBD2 (6 bases). CDR3 length equals 12 residues. The germline gives CDR1 SGDLS, CDR2 YYNGEE. V was clipped by 4 bases and J by 6 bases, with 11 bases between them.

This chain connects TRBV27 to TRBJ2-5; 13 nucleotides line up with TRBD2. CDR1 and CDR2 from the germline V gene are MNHEY and SMNVEV (reference sequence). V shed 5 bases, J shed 4 bases, and the junction held 10 bases outside the gene matches. The CDR3 is 17 amino acids. Here the CDR3 reads CASSPLGLAGAAETQYF. The CDR3 bases are TGTGCCAGCAGTCCTCTTGGACTAGCGGGAGCGGCAGAGACCCAGTACTTC.